The 18 T cell receptor beta chains given below trace back to one sample, sequenced in a study of cytomegalovirus exposure and HLA in healthy donors. TCRdb's copy holds only in-frame clones and misses some; the assay was immunoSEQ multiplex PCR. The data show 200,000 to 250,000 clones, more than 75% seen once. Sequencing input: PBMCs. Receptors were obtained from a woman under 30 in good health and CMV-seropositive.

This chain links TRBV9 with TRBJ2-7, with a possible D match to TRBD1 (5 bases). Trimming took off 4 bases at V and 3 bases at J, with 8 bases between the two ends. Germline lookup yields CDR1 SGDLS and CDR2 YYNGEE. The CDR3 covers 12 residues. This chain's CDR3 is CASSLDSYEQYF. The CDR3 coding sequence is TGTGCCAGCAGCCTTGACAGCTACGAGCAGTACTTC.

This rearrangement joins TRBV6-1 to TRBJ2-3, with D possibly TRBD2 on 6 matching bases. Germline CDR1 is MNHNS and CDR2 is SASEGT. The V end lost 6 bases, the J end lost 0 bases, and 13 bases lay between the germline ends. The CDR3 length is 15 residues. The CDR3 bases are TGTGCCAGCAGCGCCGGGACTTTTAGCACAGATACGCAGTATTTT. It encodes CASSAGTFSTDTQYF.

The chain has TRBV5-4 and TRBJ1-1, with D tentatively TRBD1 (6 bases). The V end was cut by 2 bases, the J end by 3 bases, with 17 bases between. CDR3 size: 16 residues. Germline V gene lookup returns CDR1 SGHNT and CDR2 YYREEE (reference sequence). CDR3 protein: CASSFLQGLRDTEAFF. The CDR3 nucleotides read TGTGCCAGCAGCTTTCTCCAGGGGCTACGGGACACTGAAGCTTTCTTT.

The chain combines TRBV27 with TRBJ2-7, with D perhaps TRBD1 (5 bases). V lost 11 bases to trimming and J lost 0 bases, with 14 bases between them. Germline V lookup: CDR1 MNHEY, CDR2 SMNVEV (reference sequence). This CDR3 contains 13 residues. The CDR3 region is CASGRTDSYEQYF. The CDR3 region has the DNA TGTGCCTCAGGGCGGACGGACTCCTACGAGCAGTACTTC.

The chain carries TRBV29-1 and TRBJ1-1; D possibly corresponds to TRBD1 (6 bases). V gave up 7 bases and J gave up 2 bases, with 11 bases separating them. The length of the CDR3 is 12 residues. Germline V gene lookup returns CDR1 SQVTM and CDR2 ANQGSEA. The CDR3: CSARGFNTEAFF. CDR3 sequence (DNA): TGCAGCGCTAGGGGGTTTAACACTGAAGCTTTCTTT. The variable domain in full, with the rest retrieved from reference TRBV29-1 and TRBJ1-1, is SAVISQKPSRDICQRGTSLTIQCQVDSQVTMMFWYRQQPGQSLTLIATANQGSEATYESGFVIDKFPISRPNLTFSTLTVSNMSPEDSSIYLCSARGFNTEAFFGQGTRLTVV.

The table lists this clone with a count of one. The chain links TRBV28 to TRBJ2-2; no firm D call. This CDR3 region has 13 residues. Germline V lookup: CDR1 MDHEN, CDR2 SYDVKM. Trimming stripped 3 bases from V and 7 bases from J, with 9 bases between. The CDR3 DNA follows: TGTGCCAGCAGTTTGTACGCTAGCGGGGAGCTGTTTTTT. Encoded protein: CASSLYASGELFF.

The chain carries TRBV7-3 and TRBJ2-5; TRBD1 is a possible D gene (5 bases). The CDR3 is made up of 13 amino acids. V lost 5 bases, J lost 1 base, and 8 bases lay in between. Germline CDR1 and CDR2: SGHTA and FQGTGA. The DNA for the CDR3 is TGTGCCAGCAGCACCAGGGCCCAAGAGACCCAGTACTTC. Residues: CASSTRAQETQYF.

This clone showed up just a few times. This rearrangement joins TRBV5-6 to TRBJ1-2; D not certain. V was trimmed by 4 bases and J by 5 bases, leaving 6 bases between them. This CDR3 contains 11 residues. Germline assignment: CDR1 SGHDT and CDR2 YYEEEE. The chain's CDR3 is CASSQEYGYTF. As DNA, the CDR3 is TGTGCCAGCAGCCAGGAATATGGCTACACCTTC.

The chain employs TRBV6-1 and TRBJ2-1; 9 positions agree with TRBD1. V was clipped by 5 bases and J by 9 bases; unmatched bases: 5. The CDR3 loop spans 13 amino acids. Germline V lookup: CDR1 MNHNS, CDR2 SASEGT. CDR3 in DNA: TGTGCCAGCAGTCCGGGACAGGGTTTTGAGCAGTTCTTC. The encoded protein is CASSPGQGFEQFF.

The V and J genes are TRBV29-1 and TRBJ2-1, with 10 bases identical to TRBD2. Germline V lookup: CDR1 SQVTM, CDR2 ANQGSEA. There are 14 residues in the CDR3. Losses at the gene ends were 6 bases for V and 1 base for J; bases not matched to a gene: 3. The CDR3 region is CSVHSGRSYNEQFF. CDR3 in DNA: TGCAGCGTCCATAGCGGGAGGTCCTACAATGAGCAGTTCTTC.

This chain connects TRBV19 to TRBJ2-7; 9 nucleotides align to TRBD2. The trim removed 5 bases at V and 6 bases at J, leaving 11 bases unmatched. The CDR3 contains 15 residues. CDR1 is LNHDA, CDR2 SQIVND, per germline (reference sequence). The CDR3 spells CASSSTSGSFSEQYF. In DNA, the CDR3 is TGTGCCAGTAGTTCGACTAGCGGTTCCTTTTCCGAGCAGTACTTC.

The chain uses TRBV7-3 and TRBJ2-7; possibly TRBD2 for D (5 bases). Trimming stripped 2 bases from V and 6 bases from J, with 11 bases between. The CDR3 covers 13 residues. Germline CDR1 and CDR2: SGHTA and FQGTGA. CDR3 DNA: TGTGCCAGCAGCTTATGGCAGCGGCGCGAGCAGTACTTC. The encoded protein is CASSLWQRREQYF.

V gene TRBV19 combines with J gene TRBJ1-2, with D unclear. Between the trimmed V and J ends, which lost 5 bases and 5 bases, there was a span of 12 bases. The CDR3 spans 13 residues. CDR1 and CDR2 from the germline V gene are LNHDA and SQIVND (reference sequence). The CDR3 coding sequence is TGTGCCAGTAGTCGGGTAGGAAAGTATGGCTACACCTTC. This encodes CASSRVGKYGYTF.

The J gene is TRBJ1-3, the V gene TRBV2; D is ambiguous. V shed 5 bases and J shed 0 bases, with 8 bases lying between them. In germline, CDR1 is SNHLY, CDR2 FYNNEI. The CDR3 loop spans 14 amino acids. The DNA of the CDR3 is TGTGCCAGCAGTACAGAAGTCTCTGGAAACACCATATATTTT. This sequence encodes CASSTEVSGNTIYF.

The chain uses TRBV20-1 and TRBJ1-2; no reliable D call. Germline V gene data show CDR1 as DFQATT and CDR2 as SNEGSKA (reference sequence). This CDR3 has 10 residues. Trimming took off 8 bases at V and 7 bases at J, with 11 bases between the two ends. Here the CDR3 DNA reads TGCAGTATTCCTTTCGGTGGCTACACCTTC. Protein: CSIPFGGYTF.

The chain couples TRBV7-9 to TRBJ2-7; 8 nucleotides align to TRBD1. J was trimmed by 2 bases and V by 5 bases; bases with no gene match: 8. This CDR3 is 15 amino acids long. Per the germline V gene, CDR1 is SEHNR and CDR2 is FQNEAQ (reference sequence). CDR3 in DNA: TGTGCCAGCAGCCCGGGGACAGGTTATGCCTACGAGCAGTACTTC. It encodes CASSPGTGYAYEQYF.

This chain joins TRBV4-1 and TRBJ2-1; D is unresolved. The germline V and J ends were trimmed by 1 base and 7 bases, with 5 bases remaining between them. The CDR3 runs 12 residues. CDR1 and CDR2 (germline): MGHRA, YSYEKL. CDR3 sequence: CASSQGLNEQFF. DNA for the CDR3: TGCGCCAGCAGCCAAGGTTTAAATGAGCAGTTCTTC.

The chain uses TRBV2 and TRBJ2-1; 9 nucleotides agree with TRBD2. CDR3 length: 13 amino acids. Germline CDR1 SNHLY, CDR2 FYNNEI. V lost 6 bases to trimming and J lost 5 bases; unmatched junction nucleotides: 2. The CDR3: CASRRTSDNEQFF. The CDR3 DNA reads as TGTGCCAGCAGGAGGACTAGCGACAATGAGCAGTTCTTC.